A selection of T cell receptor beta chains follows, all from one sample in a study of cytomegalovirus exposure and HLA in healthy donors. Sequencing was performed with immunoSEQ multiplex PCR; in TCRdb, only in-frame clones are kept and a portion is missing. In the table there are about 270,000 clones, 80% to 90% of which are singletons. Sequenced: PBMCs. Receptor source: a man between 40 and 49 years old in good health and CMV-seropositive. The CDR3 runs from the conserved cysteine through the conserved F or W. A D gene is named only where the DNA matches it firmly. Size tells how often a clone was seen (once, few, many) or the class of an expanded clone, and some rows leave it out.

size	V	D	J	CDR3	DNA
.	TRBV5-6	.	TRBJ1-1	CASSVVFTEAFF	TGTGCCAGCAGCGTCGTCTTCACTGAAGCTTTCTTT
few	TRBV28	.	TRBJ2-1	CASISLAEQFF	TGTGCCAGCATATCCTTGGCTGAGCAGTTCTTC
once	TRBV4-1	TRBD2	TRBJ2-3	CASSLAGRRTSGADTQYF	TGCGCCAGCAGCCTAGCGGGACGGAGGACTAGTGGAGCAGATACGCAGTATTTT
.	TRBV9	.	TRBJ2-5	CASSRYDSQETQYF	TGTGCCAGCAGCAGATATGACAGCCAAGAGACCCAGTACTTC
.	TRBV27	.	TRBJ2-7	CASSLSRGYLTPYEQYF	TGTGCCAGCAGTTTATCGAGAGGGTACTTAACACCCTACGAGCAGTACTTC
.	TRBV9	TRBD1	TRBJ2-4	CASSGGTGGLLAKNIQYF	TGTGCCAGCAGCGGCGGGACAGGGGGTCTACTAGCCAAAAACATTCAGTACTTC
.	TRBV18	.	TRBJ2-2	CASSLESGHTGELFF	TGTGCCAGCTCACTCGAGTCGGGACATACCGGGGAGCTGTTTTTT
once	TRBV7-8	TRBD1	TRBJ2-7	CASSLGGQTLSYEQYF	TGTGCCAGCAGCTTAGGGGGACAGACTCTCTCCTACGAGCAGTACTTC
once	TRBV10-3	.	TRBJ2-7	CAISEAGDSYEQYF	TGTGCCATCAGTGAGGCAGGTGATTCCTACGAGCAGTACTTC
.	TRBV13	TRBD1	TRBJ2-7	CASSSGQGIGYEQYF	TGTGCCAGCAGCTCGGGACAGGGGATAGGCTACGAGCAGTACTTC
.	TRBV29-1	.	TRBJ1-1	CSVYPHRADTEAFF	TGCAGCGTTTATCCTCACAGGGCTGACACTGAAGCTTTCTTT
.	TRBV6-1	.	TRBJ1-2	CASSEPGGWPYGYTF	TGTGCCAGCAGCGAGCCGGGTGGCTGGCCGTATGGCTACACCTTC
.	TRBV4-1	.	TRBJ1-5	CASSQERAGGNNQPQHF	TGCGCCAGCAGCCAAGAAAGGGCAGGAGGTAACAATCAGCCCCAGCATTTT
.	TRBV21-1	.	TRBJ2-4	CASSQGLTKNIQYF	TGTGCCAGCAGCCAGGGACTGACCAAAAACATTCAGTACTTC
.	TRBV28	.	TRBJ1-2	CASSLAPFSGYTF	TGTGCCAGCAGTTTAGCTCCGTTCAGTGGCTACACCTTC